The 18 T cell receptor beta chains given below trace back to one sample, sequenced in a study of blood T cell repertoires in COVID-19. Sequencing used immunoSEQ multiplex PCR; TCRdb keeps in-frame clones, though not all of them. Here the sample spans 50,000 to 65,000 clones, around 74% being singletons. Sequencing input: peripheral blood. These receptor sequences come from a woman in her fifties or sixties with active or convalescent COVID-19.

The rearrangement joins TRBV19 to TRBJ2-7, with 8 nucleotides matching TRBD2. The CDR3 has 17 residues. J lost 4 bases, V lost 6 bases, and 17 bases had no gene match. CDR1 and CDR2 from the germline V gene are LNHDA and SQIVND (reference sequence). The CDR3 is CASRNTARAGGLYEQYF. The CDR3 nucleotides are TGTGCCAGTAGAAACACCGCCCGGGCGGGAGGCCTGTACGAGCAGTACTTC.

This chain links TRBV6-2 or TRBV6-3 with TRBJ1-5, with unresolved D. The CDR3 has 18 amino acids. The V gene's germline CDR1 is MNHEY and CDR2 SVGEGT. The V end lost 0 bases, the J end lost 4 bases, and 19 bases lay between the germline ends. CDR3 bases: TGTGCCAGCAGTTACTCACTACTGGGAGATGGTAGAAATCAGCCCCAGCATTTT. Protein product: CASSYSLLGDGRNQPQHF.

This clone came up a few times. The gene calls are TRBV6-6 and TRBJ1-5, with D possibly being TRBD1 (6 bases). Trimming stripped 6 bases from V and 5 bases from J, with 17 bases between. CDR3 size: 15 residues. Germline CDR1 and CDR2: MNHNY and SVGAGI (reference sequence). CDR3: CASRSRGRIDQPQHF. In DNA, the CDR3 is TGTGCCAGCAGATCCAGGGGTCGGATCGATCAGCCCCAGCATTTT.

The chain uses TRBV2 and TRBJ2-3, with TRBD2 matching over 12 bases. From germline, CDR1 is SNHLY and CDR2 FYNNEI. V trimming: 5 bases; J trimming: 4 bases; junction bases outside the gene matches: 7. The CDR3 has 16 residues. CDR3 sequence reads: CASSPLLAGGADTQYF. CDR3 coding DNA: TGTGCCAGCAGTCCACTTCTAGCGGGAGGGGCAGATACGCAGTATTTT.

The chain couples TRBV12-3 or TRBV12-4 to TRBJ1-2, with 8 nucleotides matching TRBD1. There are 13 residues in the CDR3. V shed 6 bases, J shed 7 bases, and the junction held 7 bases outside the gene matches. The CDR3 loop reads CASSPGTGSGYTF. Here the CDR3 DNA reads TGTGCCAGCAGCCCCGGGACAGGTAGTGGCTACACCTTC.

V and J are TRBV5-1 and TRBJ2-1; D may be TRBD2 (6 bases). V was pared by 1 base and J by 2 bases, with 16 bases between. This CDR3 has 17 amino acids. Germline V gives CDR1 SGHRS, CDR2 YFSETQ. Here the CDR3 DNA reads TGCGCCAGCAGCTTGATGTTCGGCGGGGTACCCTACAATGAGCAGTTCTTC. Translation gives CASSLMFGGVPYNEQFF.

This chain links TRBV5-6 with TRBJ1-2; the match to TRBD1 covers 10 bases. Losses at the gene ends were 6 bases for V and 4 bases for J; bases not matched to a gene: 12. The CDR3 extends over 16 amino acids. Germline CDR1 is SGHDT and CDR2 is YYEEEE. CDR3 nucleotides: TGTGCCAGCACCTCATACCCGGGACAGGGGATCTATGGCTACACCTTC. The encoded protein is CASTSYPGQGIYGYTF.

The chain couples TRBV10-3 to TRBJ1-6; the match to TRBD1 covers 9 bases. Germline CDR1 and CDR2: ENHRY and SYGVKD. After removal of 8 bases from V and 6 bases from J, the junction contained 2 bases not matched to a gene. The CDR3 runs to 13 residues. CDR3 DNA sequence: TGTGCCATCCGGGACAGGGCTAATTCACCCCTCCACTTT. It codes for CAIRDRANSPLHF.

This rearrangement joins TRBV19 to TRBJ1-2; 7 nucleotides line up with TRBD1. Germline trimming cut 10 bases from V and 5 bases from J; bases unmatched to any gene: 7. Germline loops: CDR1 LNHDA, CDR2 SQIVND (reference sequence). CDR3 length: 12 residues. CDR3 sequence reads: CATSTGIYGYTF. CDR3 nucleotide sequence: TGTGCCACATCGACAGGGATTTATGGCTACACCTTC.

A note on this clone: A read error may be the cause here, since a much bigger clone is one base away. Additional DNA sequences in this sample encode the identical CDR3. V usage is TRBV5-4 and J usage is TRBJ2-5; the D gene is possibly TRBD2 (5 bases). CDR1 SGHNT and CDR2 YYREEE come from the germline V gene (reference sequence). CDR3 size: 16 residues. Here the CDR3 DNA reads TGTGCCAGTAGCTTGGATAGGCCTACCCCGGGGGAGACCCAGTACTTC. Its translation is CASSLDRPTPGETQYF.

The rearrangement joins TRBV18 to TRBJ2-7, with D maybe TRBD1 (5 bases). This CDR3 spans 13 amino acids. Per germline, CDR1 KGHSH and CDR2 LQKENI. The V and J ends lost 2 bases and 2 bases respectively, with 7 bases between them. CDR3 nucleotide sequence: TGTGCCAGCTCACCAAGACAGACCTACGAGCAGTACTTC. Translating it yields CASSPRQTYEQYF.

This chain links TRBV15 with TRBJ2-2; 7 bases are shared with TRBD2. This CDR3 spans 16 amino acids. Losses at the gene ends were 0 bases for V and 4 bases for J; bases not matched to a gene: 5. Looked up from germline, CDR1 is LNHNV and CDR2 is YYDKDF (reference sequence). In DNA, the CDR3 is TGTGCCACCAGCAGAGATCAGGCGGGGGTCACCGGGGAGCTGTTTTTT. It is translated as CATSRDQAGVTGELFF.

This chain connects TRBV24-1 to TRBJ1-5; tentative D call: TRBD1 (6 bases). Between the trimmed V and J ends, which lost 4 bases and 5 bases, there was a span of 11 bases. Germline V CDR1 and CDR2: KGHDR, SFDVKD. The CDR3 consists of 14 residues. CDR3 region: CATSEDSYYQPQHF. For the CDR3, the DNA is TGTGCCACCAGTGAGGACAGTTATTATCAGCCCCAGCATTTT.

The chain carries TRBV4-1 and TRBJ2-7; TRBD2 matches 7 bases. The trim removed 1 base at V and 2 bases at J, leaving 11 bases unmatched. The CDR3 runs to 17 residues. The V gene's germline CDR1 is MGHRA and CDR2 YSYEKL. The CDR3 DNA sequence: TGCGCCAGCAGCCAAGTTCCGACTAGCCTCCTACCCTACGAGCAGTACTTC. It translates to CASSQVPTSLLPYEQYF.

This chain connects TRBV27 to TRBJ1-3, with a weak D call TRBD1 (6 bases). CDR3 length: 15 residues. Trimming cost V 0 bases and J 2 bases, with 8 bases left between them. Germline V CDR1 and CDR2: MNHEY, SMNVEV (reference sequence). CDR3 DNA: TGTGCCAGCAGTTTATCGGACAGAGCTGGAAACACCATATATTTT. Translating it yields CASSLSDRAGNTIYF.

The V gene is TRBV27, the J gene TRBJ2-7; 8 bases are shared with TRBD2. Germline V gene lookup returns CDR1 MNHEY and CDR2 SMNVEV (reference sequence). The CDR3 totals 14 residues. V dropped 8 bases and J dropped 3; count of bases not matched to a gene: 9. Here the CDR3 DNA reads TGTGCCAGCGCGGACGGGAGGGAGTACTACGAGCAGTACTTC. It translates to CASADGREYYEQYF.

The chain uses TRBV4-3 and TRBJ2-5; TRBD2 matches 9 bases. The CDR3 extends over 16 amino acids. Germline lookup yields CDR1 LGHNA and CDR2 YSLEER. The J segment lost 5 bases and the V segment lost 5 bases, leaving 12 bases of the junction unmatched. The DNA of the CDR3 is TGCGCCAGCAGCAAGGGAGGGCTAGCGGGATTGGAGACCCAGTACTTC. It codes for CASSKGGLAGLETQYF.

This clone was counted between two and nine times. The V call is TRBV6-5, the J call TRBJ1-1; perhaps TRBD1 as D (5 bases). Looked up from germline, CDR1 is MNHEY and CDR2 is SVGAGI. The CDR3 has 16 amino acids. The V gene lost 2 bases and the J gene lost 3 bases, with 16 bases spanning the gap. CDR3 in DNA: TGTGCCAGCAGTTACGCGGGGGTAGGAACCGACACTGAAGCTTTCTTT. It is translated as CASSYAGVGTDTEAFF.